This record looks at one T cell receptor (beta chain) sequence and its context. Its antigen remains unknown. The germline gene is not matched at one end of the junction; a read error may be the cause. The sample originates from a study of PD-1 blockade in classical Hodgkin lymphoma. Overall study findings and caveats: Patients who initiated nivolumab within 1 year of ASCT were excluded. Baseline TCR diversity was reportedly lower in newly diagnosed patients than healthy donors. By C4D1, diversity of CD4+ TCRs had risen significantly, whereas that of CD8+ TCRs had not.

The CDR3 is 12 residues long. Looked up from germline, CDR1 is MNHNS and CDR2 is SASEGT. Method: immunoSEQ multiplex PCR; TCRdb's copy keeps in-frame clones and lacks some. The sample records around 41,000 clones, roughly three quarters being singletons. All patients experienced relapse after autologous stem cell transplantation, and brentuximab vedotin exposure was variable. The sequencing here drew on peripheral blood mononuclear cells (PBMCs), taken before the second cycle of nivolumab. The receptor's source is a human donor with classical Hodgkin lymphoma. This chain links TRBV6-1 with TRBJ2-7; D call uncertain. The DNA for the CDR3 is TGTGCCAGCAGAGAAGGTGGGGACGAGCAGTACTTC. Protein sequence: CASREGGDEQYF.